This T cell receptor (beta chain) came from a study of lymphopenia after photon versus proton radiotherapy. Regarding the study as a whole: Larger post-nadir TCR diversity loss correlated inversely with survival in deceased patients. After the lymphocyte nadir, photon-treated repertoires showed oligoclonal expansion, especially of CD8+ Temra cells. Survival link was tested only in deceased patients; proton benefit remains a possibility. Proton therapy kept repertoires fairly stable, unlike photons, which gained effector/memory cells.

Using immunoSEQ multiplex PCR, the repertoire was profiled, and TCRdb retains in-frame clones only, with some absent. The table shows 35,000 to 45,000 clones, with roughly four fifths occurring only once. Germline-derived CDR1 and CDR2 are SGHAT and FQNNGV. The CDR3 sequence is 15 residues long. Trimming at V came to 4 bases and at J to 2 bases, leaving 5 bases not matched to a gene. This clone is medium-sized. No antigen is known for it. The gene calls are TRBV11-2 and TRBJ2-5; 9 nucleotides agree with TRBD2. This clonotype was sampled from a woman in her seventies with pancreatic cancer. The source was peripheral blood, collected from a patient treated with proton-based radiotherapy. CDR3 DNA: TGTGCCAGCAGCTACCCGGCGGGGGGGCAAGAGACCCAGTACTTC. Its translation: CASSYPAGGQETQYF.